This TCR beta chain came from a study of blood T cells in healthy people across ages. In the case of this clonotype: Its antigen is undetermined.

Whole-study results and caveats: Greater diversity and more naive CD4+ cells were seen in long-lived donors than in aged donors.

The CDR3 extends over 14 amino acids. Germline assignment: CDR1 LGHDT and CDR2 YNNKEL (reference sequence). Trimming took 2 bases from V and 1 from J, leaving 9 bases between them. A J-beta primer mix and a sample-barcoded 5' primer were used in a second PCR of roughly 7 to 12 cycles. One entry per CDR3 protein, called by TCRdb with MiXCR from the 5' RACE reads. The sample contains nearly 800,000 distinct CDR3 sequences, approximately 25% of which appear only once. The data also belong to a second study, concerning T cells of mothers and their children. This second report adds: Reverse transcription into cDNA received all extracted RNA, at approximately 1.5 ug per 15 ul.

J is TRBJ2-7 and V is TRBV3-1; possibly TRBD2 for D (6 bases). Sequencing was done on a sample of blood. The origin of this receptor is a boy between 10 and 17 years old in good health. CDR3 sequence (DNA): TGTGCCAGCAGCCAAATGGCGGGGTCCTACGAGCAGTACTTC. Amino acid sequence: CASSQMAGSYEQYF.